This T cell receptor beta chain originates from a study of OX40 agonist ivuxolimab in advanced cancers. Across the study: Patients received ivuxolimab, an agonistic anti-OX40 (CD134) antibody. Three patients got partial responses; one had hepatocellular carcinoma and two had cutaneous melanoma. Study-wide results and limits: CD4+ and CD8+ blood T cells expanded clonally by week 6 at 0.1 to 3.0 mg/kg. The mean number of expanded clones was higher in CD8+ T cells than in CD4+.

Some clones are missing from TCRdb's copy, which holds only in-frame ones; the method was immunoSEQ multiplex PCR. The sample lists approximately 63,000 clones, 80% to 90% seen once, with more than 5.5% in the top ten. As concerns this clone: Its target is unknown.

This CDR3 is built from 15 residues. Trimming took off 4 bases at V and 0 bases at J, with 14 bases between the two ends. Germline CDR1 GTSNPN, CDR2 SVGIG (reference sequence). This clonotype was obtained from an adult with an advanced solid tumor such as melanoma, head and neck, liver or kidney cancer. The specimen comprised CD4+ or CD8+ T cells sorted from blood, sampled in a trial of the OX40 agonist ivuxolimab. This chain uses TRBV30 with TRBJ2-3; D perhaps matches TRBD2 (6 bases). The CDR3 region is CAWTLGGSSTDTQYF. DNA of the CDR3: TGTGCCTGGACCCTAGGAGGGTCAAGCACAGATACGCAGTATTTT.